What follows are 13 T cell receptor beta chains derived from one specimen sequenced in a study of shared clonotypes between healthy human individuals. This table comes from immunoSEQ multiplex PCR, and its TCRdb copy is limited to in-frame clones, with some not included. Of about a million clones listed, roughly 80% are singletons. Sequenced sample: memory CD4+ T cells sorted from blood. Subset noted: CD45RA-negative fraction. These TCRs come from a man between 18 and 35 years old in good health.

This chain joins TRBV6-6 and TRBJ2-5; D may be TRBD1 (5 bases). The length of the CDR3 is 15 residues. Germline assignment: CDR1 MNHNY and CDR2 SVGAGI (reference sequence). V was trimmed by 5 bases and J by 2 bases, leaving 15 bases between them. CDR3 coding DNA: TGTGCCAGCAGTGCGACTCCGACAGAACAAGAGACCCAGTACTTC. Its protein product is CASSATPTEQETQYF.

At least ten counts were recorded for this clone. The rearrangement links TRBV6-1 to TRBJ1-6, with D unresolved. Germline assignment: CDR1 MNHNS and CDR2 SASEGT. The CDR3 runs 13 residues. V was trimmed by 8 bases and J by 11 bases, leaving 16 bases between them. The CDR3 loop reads CASRLNGGPPLHF. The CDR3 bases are TGTGCCAGCCGACTCAATGGTGGTCCACCCCTCCACTTT.

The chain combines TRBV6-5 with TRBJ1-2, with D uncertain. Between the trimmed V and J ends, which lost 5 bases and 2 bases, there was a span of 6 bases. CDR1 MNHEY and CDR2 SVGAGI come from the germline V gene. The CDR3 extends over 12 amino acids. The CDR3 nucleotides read TGTGCCAGCAGTAAAGACAACTATGGCTACACCTTC. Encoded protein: CASSKDNYGYTF.

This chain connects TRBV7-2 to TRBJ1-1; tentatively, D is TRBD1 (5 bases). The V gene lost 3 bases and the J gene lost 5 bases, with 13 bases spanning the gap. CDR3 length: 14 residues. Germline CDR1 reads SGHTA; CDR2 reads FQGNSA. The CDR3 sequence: CASSFWEKGTEAFF. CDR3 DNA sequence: TGTGCCAGCAGCTTTTGGGAAAAGGGGACTGAAGCTTTCTTT.

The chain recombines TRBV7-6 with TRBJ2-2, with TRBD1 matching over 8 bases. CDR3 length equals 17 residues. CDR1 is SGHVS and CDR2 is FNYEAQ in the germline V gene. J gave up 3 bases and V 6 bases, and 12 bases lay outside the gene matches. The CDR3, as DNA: TGTGCCAGCAGTTGGGGTCACGGACAGGGTTACACCGGGGAGCTGTTTTTT. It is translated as CASSWGHGQGYTGELFF.

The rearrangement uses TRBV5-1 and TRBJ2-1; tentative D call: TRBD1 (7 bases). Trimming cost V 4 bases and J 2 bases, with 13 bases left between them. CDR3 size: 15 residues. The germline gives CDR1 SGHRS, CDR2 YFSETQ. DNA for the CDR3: TGCGCCAGCAGCGGAGGGGGCGCCGCCTACAATGAGCAGTTCTTC. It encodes CASSGGGAAYNEQFF.

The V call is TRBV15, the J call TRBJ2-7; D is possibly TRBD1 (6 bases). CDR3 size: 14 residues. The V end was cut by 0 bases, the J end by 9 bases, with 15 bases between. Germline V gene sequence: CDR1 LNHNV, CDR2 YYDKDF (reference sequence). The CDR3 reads CATSRDRQARRQYF. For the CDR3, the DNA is TGTGCCACCAGCAGAGACCGACAGGCTCGGAGGCAGTACTTC.

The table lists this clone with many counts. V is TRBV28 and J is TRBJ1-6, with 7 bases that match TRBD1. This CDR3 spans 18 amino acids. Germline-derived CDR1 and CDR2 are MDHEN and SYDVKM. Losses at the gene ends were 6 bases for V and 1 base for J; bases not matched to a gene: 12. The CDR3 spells CASSPASRGLSYNSPLHF. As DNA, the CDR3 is TGTGCCAGCAGCCCCGCGAGTAGGGGGCTATCCTATAATTCACCCCTCCACTTT.

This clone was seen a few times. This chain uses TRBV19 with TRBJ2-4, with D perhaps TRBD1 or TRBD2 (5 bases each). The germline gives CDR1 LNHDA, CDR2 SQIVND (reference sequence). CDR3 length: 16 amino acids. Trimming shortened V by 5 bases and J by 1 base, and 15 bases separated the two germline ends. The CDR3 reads CASSGNRDGAKNIQYF. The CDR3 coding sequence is TGTGCCAGTAGTGGTAACCGGGACGGGGCCAAAAACATTCAGTACTTC.

The CDR3 DNA reads as TGTGCCAGCAGCTTGGGGACTAGCGGCTACGAGCAGTACTTC. It is translated as CASSLGTSGYEQYF. This sequence joins TRBV5-4 and TRBJ2-7; 10 bases are shared with TRBD2. V shed 0 bases, J shed 3 bases, and the junction held 0 bases outside the gene matches. The CDR3 contains 14 residues. The germline gives CDR1 SGHNT, CDR2 YYREEE (reference sequence).

The CDR3 loop reads CASSAMSQPQHF. CDR3 DNA: TGTGCCAGCAGTGCGATGTCTCAGCCCCAGCATTTT. V and J are TRBV2 and TRBJ1-5; the D is unclear. Germline CDR1 is SNHLY and CDR2 is FYNNEI. The CDR3 is 12 residues long. V was clipped by 4 bases and J by 6 bases, with 7 bases between them.

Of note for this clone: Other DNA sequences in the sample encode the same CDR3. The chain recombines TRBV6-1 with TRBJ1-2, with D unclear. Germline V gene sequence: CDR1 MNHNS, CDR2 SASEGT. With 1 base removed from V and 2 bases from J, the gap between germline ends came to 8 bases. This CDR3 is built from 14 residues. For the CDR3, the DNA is TGTGCCAGCAGTGAAGGTTTAGGGAACTATGGCTACACCTTC. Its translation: CASSEGLGNYGYTF.

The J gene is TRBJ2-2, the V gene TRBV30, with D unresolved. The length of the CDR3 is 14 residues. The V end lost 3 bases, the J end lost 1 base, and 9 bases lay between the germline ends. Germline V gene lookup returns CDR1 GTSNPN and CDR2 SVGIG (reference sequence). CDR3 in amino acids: CAWSIDVNTGELFF. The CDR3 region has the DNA TGTGCCTGGAGCATAGATGTGAACACCGGGGAGCTGTTTTTT.